Listed below are T cell receptor beta chains from one sample, sequenced in a study of cytomegalovirus exposure and HLA in healthy donors. The repertoire was sequenced with immunoSEQ multiplex PCR; TCRdb's copy has only in-frame clones and lacks some. The table has 180,000 or so clones, roughly 80% seen once. The material sequenced was PBMCs. The receptors shown here come from a girl aged 5 to 17 in good health and CMV-seropositive. The CDR3 runs from the conserved cysteine through the conserved F or W. D genes are given only for firm matches. A clone size is listed for some rows: how often the clone was seen (once, few, many), or a class if it is expanded.

v_call	d_call	j_call	clone_size	cdr3_aa	cdr3_nt
TRBV6-1	-	TRBJ2-7	-	CASNEAGYAYEQYF	TGTGCCAGCAATGAGGCAGGGTACGCCTACGAGCAGTACTTC
TRBV5-6	-	TRBJ1-1	-	CASRDEEAGTEAFF	TGTGCCAGCAGGGACGAAGAGGCGGGCACTGAAGCTTTCTTT
TRBV5-1	-	TRBJ2-2	-	CASSLNRANTGELFF	TGCGCCAGCAGCTTGAACAGGGCGAACACCGGGGAGCTGTTTTTT
TRBV18	TRBD1	TRBJ1-4	once	CASSRPGTGVEKLFF	TGTGCCAGCTCTAGACCCGGGACAGGGGTTGAAAAACTGTTTTTT
TRBV2	-	TRBJ2-2	-	CASSGGWNTGELFF	TGTGCCAGCTCGGGGGGCTGGAACACCGGGGAGCTGTTTTTT
TRBV6-5	-	TRBJ2-7	once	CASSYSYRAFLYEQYF	TGTGCCAGCAGTTACTCCTACAGGGCTTTTCTCTACGAGCAGTACTTC
TRBV7-8	-	TRBJ2-2	-	CASSRDNSGSGELFF	TGTGCCAGCTCCCGGGACAACTCGGGATCGGGGGAGCTGTTTTTT
TRBV7-9	TRBD2	TRBJ2-7	-	CASSAGTSGQKQYF	TGTGCCAGCAGCGCCGGGACTAGCGGGCAGAAGCAGTACTTC
TRBV29-1	TRBD2	TRBJ2-1	-	CSVVLLAGGSSYNEQFF	TGCAGCGTTGTCTTGCTAGCGGGAGGGAGCTCCTACAATGAGCAGTTCTTC
TRBV19	-	TRBJ1-1	-	CASSIDRLNTEAFF	TGTGCCAGTAGTATAGACAGATTGAACACTGAAGCTTTCTTT
TRBV6-5	TRBD1	TRBJ1-5	few	CASSQQGAVSQPQHF	TGTGCCAGCAGTCAACAGGGGGCTGTAAGTCAGCCCCAGCATTTT
TRBV6-1	TRBD1	TRBJ2-7	-	CASSAGTGPYEQYF	TGTGCCAGCAGCGCCGGGACAGGGCCCTACGAGCAGTACTTC
TRBV7-7	TRBD2	TRBJ2-7	-	CASSPGGPYEQYF	TGTGCTAGCAGCCCGGGAGGACCCTACGAGCAGTACTTC
TRBV4-3	-	TRBJ2-1	-	CASSQAKGTVLYNEQFF	TGCGCCAGCAGCCAAGCGAAGGGGACTGTCCTATACAATGAGCAGTTCTTC
TRBV6-6	-	TRBJ1-4	-	CASRGGNEKLFF	TGTGCCAGCAGGGGGGGTAATGAAAAACTGTTTTTT
TRBV7-9	TRBD2	TRBJ2-1	-	CASSSNGLVGGEQFF	TGTGCCAGCAGCTCGAACGGACTAGTTGGCGGTGAGCAGTTCTTC
TRBV28	-	TRBJ1-2	-	CASSFSDRRGYTF	TGTGCCAGCAGTTTCAGCGACAGGAGAGGCTACACCTTC
TRBV6-1	TRBD2	TRBJ2-7	-	CASSRREVSYEQYF	TGTGCCAGCAGTAGGCGGGAGGTATCCTACGAGCAGTACTTC
TRBV5-1	TRBD2	TRBJ2-5	-	CASIAGVAGGIETQYF	TGCGCCAGCATTGCGGGAGTAGCGGGAGGGATAGAGACCCAGTACTTC
TRBV27	-	TRBJ1-5	few	CASSFIGSGNQPQHF	TGTGCCAGCAGTTTTATCGGGTCTGGGAATCAGCCCCAGCATTTT
TRBV28	-	TRBJ1-2	few	CASSLGGGVGYGYTF	TGTGCCAGCAGTTTGGGGGGGGGTGTCGGCTATGGCTACACCTTC
TRBV5-1	-	TRBJ2-7	-	CASSSGSYEQYF	TGCGCCAGCAGCTCCGGCTCCTACGAGCAGTACTTC
TRBV10-3	TRBD1	TRBJ2-7	-	CAISEGTGPTYEQYF	TGTGCCATCAGTGAGGGGACAGGGCCGACCTACGAGCAGTACTTC
TRBV15	TRBD1	TRBJ2-2	-	CATCRTGPNTGELFF	TGTGCCACCTGTCGGACAGGGCCGAACACCGGGGAGCTGTTTTTT
TRBV10-3	-	TRBJ2-5	-	CAISADFAVRETQYF	TGTGCCATCAGTGCAGATTTCGCGGTGCGAGAGACCCAGTACTTC
TRBV27	TRBD1	TRBJ2-7	once	CASRATGTGKYEQYF	TGTGCCAGCAGGGCCACCGGGACAGGGAAATACGAGCAGTACTTC
TRBV6-1	TRBD1	TRBJ2-3	-	CASRSPTGLTDTQYF	TGTGCCAGCAGAAGCCCGACAGGGCTCACAGATACGCAGTATTTT
TRBV11-2	TRBD2	TRBJ2-7	once	CASSLVEGLYYEQYF	TGTGCCAGCAGCTTAGTGGAGGGACTATACTACGAGCAGTACTTC